These 14 T cell receptor beta chains originate from one sample sequenced in a study of beta chain features in type 1 diabetes. Antigens of these TCRs are unknown. Expressed TCRB transcripts were sequenced after all isolated RNA was converted to cDNA. Here immunoSEQ multiplex PCR was the method, and the copy in TCRdb shows in-frame clones only, minus some. This table holds hundreds of thousands of clones, 13% found once. Study findings and constraints: TCRB CDR3s from Type 1 diabetes patients were moderately but significantly shorter in all four CD4+ subsets.

The sequenced material came from naive CD4+ T cells from blood. These receptors all come from a young man with type 1 diabetes.

The chain is built from TRBV18 and TRBJ1-4; D is unclear. The germline CDR1 and CDR2 sequences are KGHSH and LQKENI. The CDR3 runs to 14 residues. The germline V and J ends were trimmed by 1 base and 6 bases, with 9 bases remaining between them. The chain's CDR3 is CASSPRQAHEKLFF. CDR3 sequence (DNA): TGTGCCAGCTCACCACGGCAGGCTCATGAAAAACTGTTTTTT.

This clone came up once. CDR3 nucleotide sequence: TGCGCCAGCAGCCAAGATGAGAGCGGGGGGCCACGGGGCGAGCAGTACTTC. Translating gives CASSQDESGGPRGEQYF. This sequence joins TRBV4-1 and TRBJ2-7; 9 positions agree with TRBD2. The CDR3 consists of 17 residues. The V segment lost 0 bases and the J segment 6 bases; nucleotides outside the gene matches: 12. The germline gives CDR1 MGHRA, CDR2 YSYEKL.

The chain combines TRBV4-1 with TRBJ1-4; the D gene is possibly TRBD1 (6 bases). CDR1 and CDR2 (germline): MGHRA, YSYEKL. The V and J ends lost 0 bases and 5 bases respectively, with 10 bases between them. The CDR3 totals 15 residues. The DNA of the CDR3 is TGCGCCAGCAGCCAAGAAGACAGGCCGAATGAAAAACTGTTTTTT. This gives the protein CASSQEDRPNEKLFF.

This sequence joins TRBV23-1 and TRBJ1-2; tentatively, D is TRBD1 (6 bases). TRBV23-1 qualifies as an ORF whose function is uncertain. Trimming cost V 4 bases and J 9 bases, with 18 bases left between them. The CDR3 length is 14 residues. In DNA, the CDR3 is TGCGCCAGCAGTCCACGGACAGAGTTGTATTGCTACACCTTC. The encoded protein is CASSPRTELYCYTF.

This clone was seen more than once but under ten times. J is TRBJ2-1 and V is TRBV9, with 13 bases fitting TRBD2. V gave up 4 bases and J gave up 3 bases; unmatched junction bases: 4. Germline V gives CDR1 SGDLS, CDR2 YYNGEE. The length of the CDR3 is 16 residues. This CDR3 reads CASSPRLAGGYNEQFF. Written as DNA, the CDR3 is TGTGCCAGCAGCCCCCGACTAGCGGGGGGCTACAATGAGCAGTTCTTC.

This clone was detected a few times. The J gene is TRBJ1-3, the V gene TRBV10-3; D not resolved. V was shortened by 3 bases and J by 4 bases, with 7 bases between the two germline ends. The CDR3 totals 13 residues. CDR1 and CDR2 (germline): ENHRY, SYGVKD. This chain's CDR3 is CAISESAGNTIYF. DNA for the CDR3: TGTGCCATCAGTGAATCAGCAGGAAACACCATATATTTT.

CDR3 coding DNA: TGTGCCAGCAGCCCCGACCCAGAGGGGCAGTTCTTC. Translation: CASSPDPEGQFF. The rearrangement uses TRBV7-9 and TRBJ2-1, with a tentative D call TRBD2 (5 bases). With 5 bases removed from V and 12 bases from J, the gap between germline ends came to 14 bases. The CDR3 totals 12 residues. CDR1 and CDR2 (germline): SEHNR, FQNEAQ (reference sequence). Full variable domain (remainder filled in from reference TRBV7-9 and TRBJ2-1): DTGVSQNPRHKITKRGQNVTFRCDPISEHNRLYWYRQTLGQGPEFLTYFQNEAQLEKSRLLSDRFSAERPKGSFSTLEIQRTEQGDSAMYLCASSPDPEGQFFGPGTRLTVL.

This chain joins TRBV28 and TRBJ2-3, with 9 nucleotides matching TRBD2. Germline values: CDR1 MDHEN, CDR2 SYDVKM. V was pared by 6 bases and J by 3 bases, with 4 bases of the junction left unmatched. The CDR3 consists of 14 residues. The CDR3 region is CASRPGLATDTQYF. The CDR3 nucleotides read TGTGCCAGCAGACCGGGACTAGCTACAGATACGCAGTATTTT.

The V call is TRBV6-5, the J call TRBJ1-2; 7 nucleotides line up with TRBD1. Germline lookup yields CDR1 MNHEY and CDR2 SVGAGI. The CDR3 runs 13 residues. The V segment lost 2 bases and the J segment 7 bases; nucleotides outside the gene matches: 4. CDR3 loop: CASSYDRESGYTF. In nucleotides, the CDR3 is TGTGCCAGCAGTTACGACAGGGAGTCTGGCTACACCTTC.

This clone turned up a few times. The V call is TRBV19, the J call TRBJ2-7; D uncertain. Per the germline V gene, CDR1 is LNHDA and CDR2 is SQIVND (reference sequence). V shed 0 bases and J shed 1 base, with 7 bases lying between them. The CDR3 totals 14 residues. The CDR3 here is CASSIEDGSYEQYF. DNA for the CDR3: TGTGCCAGTAGTATAGAGGACGGATCCTACGAGCAGTACTTC.

The V gene is TRBV5-1, the J gene TRBJ2-5; D possibly corresponds to TRBD2 (5 bases). The CDR3 is made up of 16 amino acids. Germline V gene data show CDR1 as SGHRS and CDR2 as YFSETQ. Trimming left V 2 bases short and J 3 bases short, with 17 bases between. This chain's CDR3 is CASSFRRLGMEETQYF. The CDR3 DNA follows: TGCGCCAGCAGCTTTCGGAGGCTCGGCATGGAAGAGACCCAGTACTTC.

This chain links TRBV29-1 with TRBJ1-1, with D perhaps TRBD1 (5 bases). CDR3 length: 13 residues. Trimming pared 4 bases from V and 1 base from J, leaving 10 bases between. In germline, CDR1 is SQVTM, CDR2 ANQGSEA. CDR3 DNA: TGCAGCGTTGTCCCACAGGCGAACACTGAAGCTTTCTTT. Translation: CSVVPQANTEAFF.

The chain combines TRBV7-2 with TRBJ2-1, with TRBD2 matching 7 bases. Germline V lookup: CDR1 SGHTA, CDR2 FQGNSA. The CDR3 spans 14 residues. The ends lost 6 bases at V and 0 bases at J; junction bases unmatched: 2. The CDR3 nucleotides read TGTGCCAGCAGGCCGGGGGGCTCCTACAATGAGCAGTTCTTC. Protein: CASRPGGSYNEQFF.

This clone was found a few times. V and J are TRBV7-9 and TRBJ2-2, with D unclear. Germline CDR1 reads SEHNR; CDR2 reads FQNEAQ (reference sequence). The CDR3 is made up of 13 amino acids. V lost 3 bases and J lost 3, with 5 bases in between. The CDR3 loop reads CASSFADTGELFF. The CDR3 DNA is TGTGCCAGCAGCTTTGCGGACACCGGGGAGCTGTTTTTT.